This TCR beta chain is drawn from a study of CD8 T cells in Susac syndrome. V dropped 5 bases and J dropped 7 bases, with 15 bases sitting between them. This CDR3 contains 14 residues. Germline V gene data show CDR1 as MNHEY and CDR2 as SVGAGI. The RNA input was about 0.5 to 1 ug, and it was reverse transcribed with random hexamers. The authors amplified TCR beta CDR3 across 54 Vbeta and 13 Jbeta using immunoSEQ multiplex PCR. TCRdb independently ran MiXCR on the immunoSEQ multiplex PCR reads; one entry per CDR3 protein. This table holds about 200,000 distinct CDR3 sequences, about 95% found once. Sequenced input: CD4+ T cells from PBMCs. This chain connects TRBV6-5 to TRBJ2-1; D may match TRBD1 or TRBD2 (5 bases each). The TCR was taken from a human donor in good health. The CDR3 protein is CASSPTWGMNEQFF. In DNA form, the CDR3 reads TGTGCCAGCAGTCCGACATGGGGGATGAATGAGCAGTTCTTC.